Presented here are 26 T cell receptor beta chains from one specimen sequenced in a study of blood T cell repertoires in COVID-19. The assay was immunoSEQ multiplex PCR, and TCRdb's table has in-frame clones only and misses some. Of just over 300,000 clones in the sample, 80% to 90% were seen once. Sequenced: PBMCs or T cells enriched from blood (not recorded which). The receptors were gathered from a man aged 30 to 39 who had recovered from COVID-19.

The chain links TRBV18 to TRBJ1-1; tentative D call: TRBD1 (5 bases). The length of the CDR3 is 14 residues. Trimming took 1 base from V and 5 from J, leaving 11 bases between them. The germline gives CDR1 KGHSH, CDR2 LQKENI. This CDR3 reads CASSPLGGRTEAFF. For the CDR3, the DNA is TGTGCCAGCTCACCACTGGGGGGGAGGACTGAAGCTTTCTTT.

As regards this clone: The same CDR3 is also encoded by other DNA sequences in this sample. The genes are TRBV6-5 and TRBJ2-7, with D perhaps matching TRBD1 (6 bases). Germline V lookup: CDR1 MNHEY, CDR2 SVGAGI. Trimming shortened V by 0 bases and J by 0 bases, and 12 bases separated the two germline ends. The CDR3 consists of 16 residues. The CDR3 DNA reads TGTGCCAGCAGTTACTCGAGCGGACAGACCTCCTACGAGCAGTACTTC. The encoded protein is CASSYSSGQTSYEQYF.

This clone was counted only a few times. This sample includes further DNA sequences coding for the same CDR3. This chain links TRBV7-2 with TRBJ1-3; D not resolved. From germline, CDR1 is SGHTA and CDR2 FQGNSA. V was cut by 2 bases and J by 1 base, with 9 bases left in between. The CDR3 contains 15 residues. In DNA, the CDR3 is TGTGCCAGCAGCTTAATACCAGATTCTGGAAACACCATATATTTT. Residues: CASSLIPDSGNTIYF.

This clone was detected only a few times. This rearrangement joins TRBV4-3 to TRBJ1-1, with TRBD1 matching over 7 bases. The V gene end was trimmed by 0 bases and the J gene end by 3 bases; junction bases not matched to a gene: 4. This CDR3 is 15 amino acids long. Germline CDR1 is LGHNA and CDR2 is YSLEER. The CDR3 region has the DNA TGCGCCAGCAGCCAAGATCAGGGGGTGGACACTGAAGCTTTCTTT. It is translated as CASSQDQGVDTEAFF.

This clone was detected only once. This chain links TRBV29-1 with TRBJ1-1, with 10 bases that match TRBD1. Germline CDR1 reads SQVTM; CDR2 reads ANQGSEA. This CDR3 spans 15 amino acids. Germline trimming cut 6 bases from V and 4 bases from J; bases unmatched to any gene: 11. The CDR3 DNA sequence: TGCAGCGTGGGACAGGGGACAACAGGGGCCACTGAAGCTTTCTTT. This encodes CSVGQGTTGATEAFF. Looking up the rest from reference TRBV29-1 and TRBJ1-1 gives the full variable domain: SAVISQKPSRDICQRGTSLTIQCQVDSQVTMMFWYRQQPGQSLTLIATANQGSEATYESGFVIDKFPISRPNLTFSTLTVSNMSPEDSSIYLCSVGQGTTGATEAFFGQGTRLTVV.

The chain couples TRBV7-9 to TRBJ1-1, with 10 bases fitting TRBD1. The junction had 6 bases not matched to a gene; V was cut back by 5 bases and J by 3 bases. Per germline, CDR1 SEHNR and CDR2 FQNEAQ (reference sequence). The CDR3 runs to 15 residues. Here the CDR3 DNA reads TGTGCCAGCAGCCCTAGACAGGGGGCTTACACTGAAGCTTTCTTT. Translation: CASSPRQGAYTEAFF.

The chain combines TRBV29-1 with TRBJ1-1, with 10 nucleotides matching TRBD1. J gave up 6 bases and V 6 bases, and 7 bases lay outside the gene matches. The CDR3 is made up of 13 amino acids. CDR1 is SQVTM and CDR2 is ANQGSEA in the germline V gene. The CDR3 loop reads CSVKTGGASEAFF. In DNA, the CDR3 is TGCAGCGTAAAGACAGGGGGCGCCTCTGAAGCTTTCTTT.

The CDR3 spells CASSLTGSNQPQHF. The DNA for the CDR3 is TGTGCCAGCAGTCTTACAGGATCCAATCAGCCCCAGCATTTT. V usage is TRBV27 and J usage is TRBJ1-5; maybe TRBD1 (5 bases). This CDR3 is 14 amino acids long. Germline V lookup: CDR1 MNHEY, CDR2 SMNVEV (reference sequence). Deletions cut 5 bases from V and 3 bases from J, with 11 bases between.

The chain recombines TRBV4-2 with TRBJ1-2, with D possibly TRBD1 on 6 matching bases. Trimming cost V 0 bases and J 7 bases, with 12 bases left between them. Looked up from germline, CDR1 is LGHNA and CDR2 is YNFKEQ. This CDR3 region has 14 residues. CDR3 bases: TGTGCCAGCAGCCAAGATTGGGGAGGGGGTGGCTACACCTTC. This encodes CASSQDWGGGGYTF.

The chain uses TRBV2 and TRBJ1-5; D uncertain. Germline lookup yields CDR1 SNHLY and CDR2 FYNNEI. Trimming took 6 bases from V and 4 from J, leaving 10 bases between them. The CDR3 is 13 residues long. The CDR3 DNA sequence: TGTGCCAGCAGAGGACTCGAAAATCAGCCCCAGCATTTT. This codes for CASRGLENQPQHF.

This chain uses TRBV25-1 with TRBJ1-6, with D maybe TRBD1 (5 bases). Germline CDR1 MGHDK, CDR2 SYGVNS. The CDR3 length is 13 residues. Deletions cut 7 bases from V and 4 bases from J, with 8 bases between. DNA for the CDR3: TGTGCCAGCAAAAGGACATATAATTCACCCCTCCACTTT. This gives the protein CASKRTYNSPLHF.

Remarks on this clone: Germline is not matched at one junction end, which may reflect a read error. The chain links TRBV6-5 to TRBJ1-1, with unresolved D. CDR1 MNHEY and CDR2 SVGAGI come from the germline V gene. This CDR3 has 13 amino acids. The CDR3 is CASSLAGNAEAFF. The DNA for the CDR3 is TGTGCCAGCAGTTTAGCGGGGAACGCTGAAGCTTTCTTT.

The chain has TRBV30 and TRBJ1-3; no clear D gene. This CDR3 region has 11 residues. Germline CDR1 and CDR2: GTSNPN and SVGIG (reference sequence). The germline V and J ends were trimmed by 0 bases and 8 bases, with 5 bases remaining between them. The CDR3 sequence is CAWSVQDTIYF. The CDR3 bases are TGTGCCTGGAGTGTACAAGACACCATATATTTT.

This clone was seen more than once but under ten times. The CDR3 loop is CASSRDWNTEAFF. CDR3 nucleotide sequence: TGTGCCAGCTCACGGGACTGGAACACTGAAGCTTTCTTT. This chain links TRBV18 with TRBJ1-1, with TRBD1 as a possible D gene (5 bases). With 4 bases removed from V and 1 base from J, the gap between germline ends came to 7 bases. The CDR3 consists of 13 residues. Germline V gene sequence: CDR1 KGHSH, CDR2 LQKENI.

The chain uses TRBV5-4 and TRBJ2-2; D possibly corresponds to TRBD1 (9 bases). This CDR3 contains 17 residues. V lost 4 bases to trimming and J lost 4 bases, with 20 bases between them. Germline loops: CDR1 SGHNT, CDR2 YYREEE (reference sequence). CDR3 nucleotides: TGTGCCAGCAGCCCTCCGGGGGGGACAGGGCCCACCGGGGAGCTGTTTTTT. Amino acid sequence: CASSPPGGTGPTGELFF. Supplemented by reference TRBV5-4 and TRBJ2-2, the full variable domain reads ETGVTQSPTHLIKTRGQQVTLRCSSQSGHNTVSWYQQALGQGPQFIFQYYREEENGRGNFPPRFSGLQFPNYSSELNVNALELDDSALYLCASSPPGGTGPTGELFFGEGSRLTVL.

This chain joins TRBV19 and TRBJ2-7; weak D call: TRBD1 (6 bases). The V end was cut by 3 bases, the J end by 7 bases, with 16 bases between. CDR3 length: 14 amino acids. Germline V gene data show CDR1 as LNHDA and CDR2 as SQIVND (reference sequence). DNA of the CDR3: TGTGCCAGTAGTATCGGGACACCGAACGGGGAGCAGTACTTC. Its protein is CASSIGTPNGEQYF.

This chain uses TRBV18 with TRBJ2-1, with 8 bases identical to TRBD2. This CDR3 contains 17 residues. V shed 3 bases, J shed 0 bases, and the junction held 7 bases outside the gene matches. Per germline, CDR1 KGHSH and CDR2 LQKENI. Here the CDR3 DNA reads TGTGCCAGCTCACCGTGGTGGACTAGCTACTCCTACAATGAGCAGTTCTTC. Protein sequence: CASSPWWTSYSYNEQFF.

The chain joins TRBV20-1 to TRBJ2-7, with TRBD1 identical over 7 bases. CDR1 DFQATT and CDR2 SNEGSKA come from the germline V gene (reference sequence). Trimming removed 3 bases from V and 2 bases from J; junction bases left unmatched: 4. This CDR3 region has 13 residues. In nucleotides, the CDR3 is TGCAGTGCTAGTCTGACAGGGACCTACGAGCAGTACTTC. It encodes CSASLTGTYEQYF.

The rearrangement links TRBV7-9 to TRBJ1-1; 8 positions agree with TRBD1. Germline loops: CDR1 SEHNR, CDR2 FQNEAQ (reference sequence). The CDR3 covers 14 residues. V gave up 3 bases and J gave up 4 bases; unmatched junction bases: 4. CDR3 nucleotides: TGTGCCAGCAGCTTGGACAGGGATGCCACTGAAGCTTTCTTT. Translating it yields CASSLDRDATEAFF.

The chain uses TRBV18 and TRBJ2-4; maybe TRBD2 (5 bases). The CDR3 contains 15 residues. The V end was cut by 3 bases, the J end by 3 bases, with 12 bases between. The germline gives CDR1 KGHSH, CDR2 LQKENI. CDR3 sequence: CASSPDRTGKNIQYF. The CDR3, as DNA: TGTGCCAGCTCACCTGATAGGACTGGCAAAAACATTCAGTACTTC.

The J gene is TRBJ2-3, the V gene TRBV2; TRBD1 matches at 7 bases. CDR3 length equals 15 residues. Looked up from germline, CDR1 is SNHLY and CDR2 is FYNNEI. V trimming: 4 bases; J trimming: 0 bases; junction bases outside the gene matches: 4. For the CDR3, the DNA is TGTGCCAGCAGTGGACAGGGTTCTAGCACAGATACGCAGTATTTT. As protein: CASSGQGSSTDTQYF.

The rearrangement links TRBV6-5 to TRBJ1-5; 7 positions match TRBD1. The CDR3 totals 14 residues. In germline, CDR1 is MNHEY, CDR2 SVGAGI. Germline trimming cut 6 bases from V and 7 bases from J; bases unmatched to any gene: 9. The CDR3 reads CASSLGLQGQPQHF. In DNA, the CDR3 is TGTGCCAGCAGCTTAGGCTTACAGGGGCAGCCCCAGCATTTT.

Note on this clone: One end of the junction does not line up with germline, which may come from a read error. The CDR3 spells CNVARGHSGANVLTF. CDR3 bases: TGCAACGTTGCGAGGGGACACTCTGGGGCCAACGTCCTGACTTTC. This chain uses TRBV29-1 with TRBJ2-6; D is possibly TRBD1 (6 bases). This CDR3 comprises 15 residues. Germline V gene data show CDR1 as SQVTM and CDR2 as ANQGSEA.

The rearrangement uses TRBV27 and TRBJ1-4, with TRBD1 matching 9 bases. In germline, CDR1 is MNHEY, CDR2 SMNVEV (reference sequence). CDR3 length: 16 residues. Unmatched junction bases numbered 15, after V lost 6 bases and J lost 10 bases. The CDR3 DNA follows: TGTGCCAGCAGGGCCGGGACAGGGTACTCTAGTGGAAAACTGTTTTTT. It encodes CASRAGTGYSSGKLFF.

This chain connects TRBV2 to TRBJ2-5; possible D gene TRBD2, 6 bases. This CDR3 contains 15 residues. Germline CDR1 reads SNHLY; CDR2 reads FYNNEI. The germline V and J ends were trimmed by 1 base and 4 bases, with 13 bases remaining between them. The CDR3 DNA reads TGTGCCAGCAGTGAAGGAGTCTCTAGCGCAGAGACCCAGTACTTC. It codes for CASSEGVSSAETQYF.

The chain employs TRBV14 and TRBJ2-3; 9 bases match TRBD1. Per germline, CDR1 SGHDN and CDR2 FVKESK. The junction had 4 bases not matched to a gene; V was cut back by 1 base and J by 2 bases. This CDR3 is 16 amino acids long. CDR3 sequence: CASSQAGQGYTDTQYF. The DNA for the CDR3 is TGTGCCAGCAGCCAAGCCGGACAGGGGTACACAGATACGCAGTATTTT.